This T cell receptor beta chain was captured by sequencing in a study of T cells in localized non-small cell lung cancer. General study findings and limits: Adjacent lung had a median around 60 of the 100 largest tumor clones. T cell clonality was highest in uninvolved adjacent lung, above tumor. Greater T cell density in blood accompanied longer overall survival.

Produced via immunoSEQ multiplex PCR; TCRdb's table is partial and in-frame only. The table shows 2,500 to 3,000 clones, with approximately 33% occurring only once. Trimming stripped 3 bases from V and 3 bases from J, with 9 bases between. From germline, CDR1 is SGHNT and CDR2 YENEEA. The CDR3 length is 14 residues. This clone counts as medium-sized. Antigen: not known. V usage is TRBV11-3 and J usage is TRBJ1-5; perhaps TRBD1 as D (5 bases). Source: normal lung tissue next to the tumor, taken before any cancer treatment. The TCR comes from a male donor at least 60 years old with stage I squamous cell lung carcinoma. The CDR3 coding sequence is TGTGCCAGCAGCTTTAGACAGACCAATCAGCCCCAGCATTTT. This gives the protein CASSFRQTNQPQHF.